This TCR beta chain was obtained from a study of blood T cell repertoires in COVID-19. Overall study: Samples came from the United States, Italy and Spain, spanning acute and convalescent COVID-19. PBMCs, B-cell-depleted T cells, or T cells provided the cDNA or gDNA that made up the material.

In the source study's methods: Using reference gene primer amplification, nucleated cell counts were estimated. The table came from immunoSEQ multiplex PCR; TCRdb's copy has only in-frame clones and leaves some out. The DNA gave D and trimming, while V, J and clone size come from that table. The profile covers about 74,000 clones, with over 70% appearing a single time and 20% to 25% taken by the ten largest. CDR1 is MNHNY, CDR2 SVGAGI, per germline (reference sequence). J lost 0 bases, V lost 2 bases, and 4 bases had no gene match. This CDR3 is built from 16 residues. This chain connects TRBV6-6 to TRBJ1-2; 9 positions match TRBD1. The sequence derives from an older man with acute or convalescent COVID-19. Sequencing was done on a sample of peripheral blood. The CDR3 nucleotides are TGTGCCAGCAGTTACGGGGACAGGGCCGCTAACTATGGCTACACCTTC. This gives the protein CASSYGDRAANYGYTF.